Listed below are T cell receptor beta chains from one sample, sequenced in a study of PD-1 blockade in classical Hodgkin lymphoma. Data came from immunoSEQ multiplex PCR; TCRdb stores just in-frame clones and leaves some out. The sample contains 6,800 or so clones, 70% to 80% of which appear only once. The input for sequencing was peripheral blood mononuclear cells (PBMCs), taken at baseline. The origin of the receptors is a human donor with classical Hodgkin lymphoma. The CDR3 runs from the conserved cysteine through the conserved F or W. D genes are given only for firm matches. Part of the rows lack a size; the others show once, few, many or a class for expanded clones.

>TRBV4-3|TRBJ2-3|NA|NA
CASSQGRRGDTDTQYF
TGCGCCAGCAGCCAAGGGAGGAGAGGGGACACAGATACGCAGTATTTT
>TRBV4-1|TRBJ2-7|NA|TRBD2
CASSQGSGGSLLEQYF
TGCGCCAGCAGCCAAGGGTCTGGCGGGAGTCTACTCGAGCAGTACTTC
>TRBV19|TRBJ2-3|NA|NA
CASSMVPSTDTQYF
TGTGCCAGTAGTATGGTTCCGTCCACAGATACGCAGTATTTT
>TRBV28|TRBJ2-1|large|NA
CASSDQEQFF
TGTGCCAGCAGTGATCAAGAGCAGTTCTTC
>TRBV6-6|TRBJ1-2|NA|NA
CASSPPGHSYGYTF
TGTGCCAGCAGTCCCCCGGGACACTCCTATGGCTACACCTTC
>TRBV25-1|TRBJ2-7|NA|NA
CASSFGSGPYEQYF
TGTGCCAGCAGTTTTGGGAGCGGTCCCTACGAGCAGTACTTC
>TRBV7-2|TRBJ1-2|NA|TRBD1
CASSLGQGAAVGYTF
TGTGCCAGCAGCTTGGGACAGGGGGCGGCCGTGGGCTACACCTTC
>TRBV7-8|TRBJ1-2|NA|NA
CASSPERYRVQTYYGYTF
TGTGCCAGCAGCCCAGAACGGTACAGGGTCCAAACTTACTATGGCTACACCTTC
>TRBV6-6|TRBJ1-6|NA|NA
CASRQGEGSPLHF
TGTGCCAGCAGACAGGGAGAGGGTTCACCCCTCCACTTT
>TRBV7-2|TRBJ1-2|NA|TRBD1
CASSRPPGQGYGYTF
TGTGCCAGCAGCCGACCTCCGGGACAGGGTTATGGCTACACCTTC
>TRBV4-2|TRBJ2-3|NA|NA
CASSQERGAPDRYTDTQYF
TGTGCCAGCAGCCAAGAGCGTGGGGCTCCGGACAGATACACAGATACGCAGTATTTT
>TRBV5-6|TRBJ2-5|NA|TRBD1
CASSPPGTGVQETQYF
TGTGCCAGCAGCCCTCCCGGGACAGGGGTACAAGAGACCCAGTACTTC
>TRBV14|TRBJ1-2|few|NA
CASSQLPAADYGYTF
TGTGCCAGCAGCCAACTCCCGGCAGCAGACTATGGCTACACCTTC